The rows below give T cell receptor beta chains drawn from one sample of a study of read filtering for tumor transcriptome and immune sequencing. TCRdb processed the reads anew with MiXCR; each CDR3 protein has one entry. The sample has about 58,000 distinct CDR3 sequences, around an eighth seen once; the top ten hold 15% to 20%. Sequenced input: a population of CD138-negative cells sorted from bone marrow. Receptors were obtained from a donor aged 40 or over with multiple myeloma. The CDR3 runs from the conserved cysteine through the conserved F or W. A D gene is named only where the DNA matches it firmly. For some rows the clone size is stated as once, few or many, or as a class when expanded; others skip it.

clone_size	v_call	d_call	j_call	cdr3_nt	cdr3_aa
many	TRBV29-1	NA	TRBJ2-7	TGCAGCGTTGTCACAGCCTACGAGCAGTACTTC	CSVVTAYEQYF
few	TRBV5-1	TRBD1	TRBJ1-4	TGCGCCAGCAGCTTACTTACAGGGGGCACGAGTGAAAAACTGTTTTTT	CASSLLTGGTSEKLFF
many	TRBV5-1	NA	TRBJ2-1	TGCGCCAGCAGCTTCACCTACAATGAGCAGTTCTTC	CASSFTYNEQFF
many	TRBV6-2/TRBV6-3	TRBD1	TRBJ2-5	TGTGCCAGCAGTCGACAGGGGGCTCAAGAGACCCAGTACTTC	CASSRQGAQETQYF
many	TRBV6-1	NA	TRBJ2-3	TGTGCCAGCAGTGAGCTAAGGGACCCCATGGGTACGCAGTATTTT	CASSELRDPMGTQYF
NA	TRBV14	NA	TRBJ2-3	TGTGCCAGCAGCCCTTGGACTGGTTACACAGATACGCAGTATTTT	CASSPWTGYTDTQYF
few	TRBV7-9	NA	TRBJ2-3	TGTGCCAGCAGCTTGGCCCTAGCGCTTGGGACAGATACGCAGTATTTT	CASSLALALGTDTQYF
many	TRBV5-1	NA	TRBJ1-4	TGCGCCAGCAGCTTGTTCAGCCGGTCGAATGAAAAACTGTTTTTT	CASSLFSRSNEKLFF
few	TRBV2	NA	TRBJ2-5	TGTGCCAGCAGACCTCCCGGGGAGACCCGGTACTTC	CASRPPGETRYF
many	TRBV20-1	NA	TRBJ2-2	TGCAGTGCTAGAGATGCAGGGGGGCGCACCGGGGAGCTGTTTTTT	CSARDAGGRTGELFF
many	TRBV15	NA	TRBJ1-4	TGTGCCACCAGCTGGACAGCTAATGAAAAACTGTTTTTT	CATSWTANEKLFF
many	TRBV19	TRBD2	TRBJ2-3	TGTGCCAGTAGTCCTCGGCGGGGGAGGGGAGATACGCAGTATTTT	CASSPRRGRGDTQYF
many	TRBV24-1	NA	TRBJ2-1	TGTGCCACCAGTGATTTTACAGGCTCCTACAATGAGCAGTTCTTC	CATSDFTGSYNEQFF
many	TRBV9	NA	TRBJ1-1	TGTGCCAGCAGCGCAGGGGACGGGAACACTGAAGCTTTCTTT	CASSAGDGNTEAFF
many	TRBV7-9	NA	TRBJ2-1	TGTGCCAGCAGCTTCAGGGAAGGATACAATGAGCAGTTCTTC	CASSFREGYNEQFF
many	TRBV7-9	TRBD1	TRBJ2-7	TGTGCCAGCAGCTCCGGGACAGGGGGCGCTTCCTACGAGCAGTACTTC	CASSSGTGGASYEQYF
many	TRBV7-2	NA	TRBJ1-2	TGTGCCAGCAGCCCGAGGACGGAAGCTAACTATGGCTACACCTTC	CASSPRTEANYGYTF
many	TRBV7-3	NA	TRBJ1-1	TGTGCCAGCAGCCAAGGACAATCGCACACTGAAGCTTTCTTT	CASSQGQSHTEAFF
few	TRBV11-2	NA	TRBJ2-6	TGTGCCAGCAGCTTTTATGGTAGTGGGGCCAACGTCCTGACTTTC	CASSFYGSGANVLTF
many	TRBV12-3/TRBV12-4	NA	TRBJ1-6	TGTGCCAGCAGTTTAGCCCGGGACCCCTCCCTCCACTTT	CASSLARDPSLHF
many	TRBV11-3	NA	TRBJ2-2	TGTGCCAGCAGCTCGGGAGTTAACACCGGGGAGCTGTTTTTT	CASSSGVNTGELFF
many	TRBV7-2	NA	TRBJ2-7	TGTGCCAGCAGCTTAGAGGGGAAGCGGTCCTACGAGCAGTACTTC	CASSLEGKRSYEQYF
many	TRBV20-1	TRBD2	TRBJ2-1	TGCAGTGCTAGGGTTTGGCAAGCGGGGGGGTACAATGAGCAGTTCTTC	CSARVWQAGGYNEQFF
many	TRBV6-6	NA	TRBJ1-1	TGTGCCAGCAGGTTCCAAAGTGAAGCTTTCTTT	CASRFQSEAFF
many	TRBV7-3	TRBD1	TRBJ1-4	TGTGCCAGCAGTCGGGACAGGAATGAAAAACTGTTTTTT	CASSRDRNEKLFF
many	TRBV6-2/TRBV6-3	TRBD2	TRBJ2-1	TGTGCCAGCAGTTACTCATGGACTAGCGGGGGGATTAATGAGCAGTTCTTC	CASSYSWTSGGINEQFF
many	TRBV7-8	TRBD1	TRBJ1-2	TGTGCCAGCAGCACGAGGGACAGCCTAACCAACTATGGCTACACCTTC	CASSTRDSLTNYGYTF
many	TRBV7-6	TRBD1	TRBJ1-1	TGTGCCAGCAGCCAGGAAGGGGGCCGTAACACTGAAGCTTTCTTT	CASSQEGGRNTEAFF
many	TRBV11-2	TRBD1	TRBJ2-3	TGTGCCAGCAGCAGGGGGCCGTCCACAGATACGCAGTATTTT	CASSRGPSTDTQYF